This T cell receptor beta chain was identified during a study of CD8 T cells in ankylosing spondylitis. Deletions cut 4 bases from V and 1 base from J, with 26 bases between. Per germline, CDR1 SGHDT and CDR2 YYEEEE. This CDR3 comprises 19 residues. This clonotype was counted a few times. Its antigen is still unknown. General study findings and limits: Blood from ankylosing spondylitis patients appeared to carry a characteristic roughly eight-variant TCR beta motif. A CD8+ phenotype characterized the disease-linked clones, which were relatively rare in peripheral blood. Within matched ankylosing spondylitis synovial fluid, disease-linked clones were reportedly significantly enriched.

TCRdb reprocessed the 5' RACE reads with MiXCR, giving one entry per CDR3 protein. The table includes roughly 25,000 distinct CDR3 sequences, about 17% detected once. J is TRBJ2-5 and V is TRBV5-6, with a tentative D call TRBD1 (6 bases). What was sequenced was blood. The TCR originated in a male donor with ankylosing spondylitis or in good health (not recorded which). This chain's CDR3 is CASSPRFSIQGWIQETQYF. The DNA for the CDR3 is TGTGCCAGCAGCCCAAGGTTCTCTATCCAGGGGTGGATCCAAGAGACCCAGTACTTC.